This T cell receptor beta chain comes out of a study of blood T cell repertoires in COVID-19. The CDR3 length is 17 residues. The ends lost 10 bases at V and 0 bases at J; junction bases unmatched: 10. The germline V gene encodes CDR1 KGHDR and CDR2 SFDVKD. Measured with immunoSEQ multiplex PCR; TCRdb has only the in-frame clones, and not every one. Among over 200,000 clones listed, around 86% were seen once. Material: peripheral blood. The TCR was taken from a human donor in a cohort sampled during active COVID-19. This chain connects TRBV24-1 to TRBJ2-6; 8 bases align to TRBD1. The CDR3 reads CATTSGTGPSGANVLTF. The DNA of the CDR3 is TGTGCCACTACTTCCGGGACAGGACCCTCTGGGGCCAACGTCCTGACTTTC.